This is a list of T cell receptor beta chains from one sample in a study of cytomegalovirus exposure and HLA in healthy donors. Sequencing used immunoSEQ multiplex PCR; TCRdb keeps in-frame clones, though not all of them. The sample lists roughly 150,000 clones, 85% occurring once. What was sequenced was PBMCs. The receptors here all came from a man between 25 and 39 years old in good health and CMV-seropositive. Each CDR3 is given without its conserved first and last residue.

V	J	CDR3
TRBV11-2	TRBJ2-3	ASSLEGAGPWPGTDTQY
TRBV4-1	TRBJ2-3	ASSMLAGGLDTQY
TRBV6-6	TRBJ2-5	ASKGGKETQY
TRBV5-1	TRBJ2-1	ASRQGLPDNEQF
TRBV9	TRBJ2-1	ASSVGPGSRTSEQF
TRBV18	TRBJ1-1	ASSQGASEAF
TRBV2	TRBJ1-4	ASSVVREKLF
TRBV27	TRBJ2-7	ASSSGLAVYEQY
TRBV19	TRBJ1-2	ASSPQGHTRANYGYT
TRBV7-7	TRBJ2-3	ASSQTGLADTQY
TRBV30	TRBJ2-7	AWSVHPDSAVGEQY
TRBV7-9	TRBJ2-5	SSSLTEVATQY
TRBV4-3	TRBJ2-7	ASSQVGSPTYEQY